This TCR beta chain was sequenced for a study of blood T cell repertoires in COVID-19 (TCRdb year 2020). Regarding the complete study: Samples covering the acute and convalescent phases of COVID-19 were provided by collaborators in the United States, Italy and Spain. Where HLA class I and class II types were available, the types were taken from metadata supplied by the sample provider, not from assay-based typing. Nearly every sample came with metadata listing a de-identified subject ID, COVID-19 status, age in years and sex. Samples were obtained from the ongoing ImmuneRACE study (first 160 participants) and from about 1,300 subjects provided by 6 global collaborators. The repertoires were released in a freely available public database meant as a resource for research on the immune response to SARS-CoV-2. The material from the prospective study consisted of cDNA or gDNA derived from T cells, B-cell-depleted T cells, or PBMCs. Deeply sampled blood TCRbeta repertoires from subjects exposed to, actively infected with, or recovered from COVID-19 were included in the dataset. Results and caveats for the whole study, not just this receptor: The quantity of clinical and demographic metadata differed by source and by participant and was supplied without curation.

Worth noting for this clone: The target of this receptor is not known. No per-base quality is available; no much larger clone lies one base away.

TCRbeta CDR3 regions were amplified from genomic DNA using the immunoSEQ Assay, a bias-controlled multiplex PCR. In the authors' own workflow: The number of nucleated cells in each sample was estimated from the amplification of reference gene primers within the assay. To quantify the absolute abundance of each unique TCRbeta CDR3 rearrangement, sequence reads were collapsed and filtered. For each sample, productive Simpson clonality was calculated as the square root of Simpson's diversity index across productive rearrangements. Here the immuneACCESS table is served through TCRdb, limited to in-frame sequences with V and J called. Missing clones are a known gap in these copies; in checked studies unresolved V genes cover under half, and the rest lacks a known reason. V, J and clone size reflect that table, while D and trimming were determined from the DNA. Present in this sample are about 87,000 clones, around nine tenths of which were seen just once. The ten largest clones take up 4% to 5.5% of the sample.

Collaborating institutions collected whole blood in K2EDTA tubes following their own protocols. For TCRbeta analysis, collaborators shipped samples as frozen whole blood, isolated PBMCs, or DNA extracted from either of those sample types. The source material was peripheral blood. The receptor was isolated from a man aged 35 to 55 with acute or convalescent COVID-19.

CDR3 loop: CASSRWGGTEAFF. The nucleotide sequence reads TGTGCCAGTAGCCGATGGGGGGGCACTGAAGCTTTCTTT. Recombination linked TRBV19 to TRBJ1-1; the D segment could be TRBD1, given 5 matching bases. Taken from the germline V gene (reference sequence), the CDR1 and CDR2 loops are LNHDA and SQIVND. The CDR3 starts with the cysteine, ends with the phenylalanine, and has 13 residues. Kept here is only the CDR3 DNA, which spans 39 bases and is read in frame from base 1. Trimming at the junction amounts to 6 bases on V and 4 bases on J, and the germline ends lie 12 bases apart.